These T cell receptor beta chains were read from a single sample in a study of shared clonotypes between healthy human individuals. Profiled with immunoSEQ multiplex PCR; TCRdb holds only in-frame clones, not every one. Of around 2.3 million clones listed, nearly 97% were seen once; the top ten hold roughly 0.13%. Material for sequencing was naive CD4+ T cells sorted from blood. The source of these receptors is a man younger than 30 in good health. The CDR3 runs from the conserved cysteine through the conserved F or W. Size is omitted from some rows. Given values are once, few, many or a class for expanded clones.

clone_size j_call v_call cdr3_aa
- TRBJ1-1 TRBV27 CASSLRAGWTEAFF
- TRBJ2-3 TRBV30 CAWSRGSGTDTQYF
- TRBJ2-3 TRBV5-1 CASSGSGRVTDTQYF
- TRBJ1-5 TRBV19 CASGPGTGVFEPQHF
- TRBJ1-5 TRBV10-1 CASSEGWGPWAPSNQPQHF
- TRBJ2-7 TRBV10-3 CAISETSGAYYEQYF
- TRBJ2-5 TRBV5-6 CASSPQLAGGRETQYF
- TRBJ2-7 TRBV30 CAWNTGGSSDEQYF
once TRBJ2-1 TRBV4-1 CASSPGGAIYNEQFF
- TRBJ2-1 TRBV9 CASSVRTGGPGEQFF
- TRBJ2-7 TRBV19 CASSATSLGDYEQYF
- TRBJ2-1 TRBV7-2 CASTRTSGSDEQFF
- TRBJ1-4 TRBV28 CASISPPEEKLFF
- TRBJ1-4 TRBV27 CASSRSGTGATNEKLFF
- TRBJ2-2 TRBV5-6 CASTLRTSGVNTGELFF
- TRBJ2-1 TRBV6-6 CASSYPTPGEQFF
- TRBJ1-2 TRBV2 CASRGTGTNGYTF
once TRBJ2-3 TRBV4-1 CASSQERALTQYF
- TRBJ1-2 TRBV6-1 CASSERTGGGYTF
- TRBJ1-1 TRBV6-5 CASSTRTGNTEAFF
- TRBJ2-5 TRBV14 CASSTAPGETQYF
- TRBJ1-4 TRBV27 CASSSTGFAVKLFF
- TRBJ1-2 TRBV6-5 CASSRQQSGGYTF
- TRBJ1-3 TRBV30 CACLPSRVSGNTIYF
- TRBJ2-5 TRBV10-3 CAISDRRRQDHQETQYF
- TRBJ1-6 TRBV5-1 CASSFGAGGGSPLHF
- TRBJ1-6 TRBV28 CASIDTPVGSPLHF
- TRBJ1-1 TRBV27 CASSLRGGGTEAFF
- TRBJ2-4 TRBV6-5 CASSSSGSGIQYF
- TRBJ1-1 TRBV7-8 CASSYAGTGIFF
- TRBJ1-3 TRBV9 CASSAETDSGNTIYF
once TRBJ1-2 TRBV19 CASTEGNYGYTF
- TRBJ1-1 TRBV30 CAYRGESNTEAFF
- TRBJ2-3 TRBV6-5 CASSPGQGRADTQYF
- TRBJ2-3 TRBV9 CASSVQQGGTDTQYF
- TRBJ1-3 TRBV7-8 CASSSKRDPGNTIYF
- TRBJ2-5 TRBV5-1 CASSFGDWDQETQYF
- TRBJ1-2 TRBV5-4 CASSPSGFAGTGTGYTF
- TRBJ2-5 TRBV13 CASSLASWGNFQETQYF
once TRBJ2-2 TRBV4-3 CASSQTGLAGGGELFF
- TRBJ1-6 TRBV6-1 CASSELTGTPSPLHF
- TRBJ2-7 TRBV6-5 CASSYSRGGTYEQYF
- TRBJ2-1 TRBV19 CASSSTLAGEQFF
- TRBJ2-3 TRBV4-3 CASRRGSTDTQYF
- TRBJ2-1 TRBV5-1 CASSLRGIYNEQFF
- TRBJ1-5 TRBV5-6 CASSLRVAQHF
- TRBJ2-2 TRBV7-2 CASSPAPREITGELFF
- TRBJ2-7 TRBV5-1 CASSQGNYEQYF
once TRBJ2-3 TRBV5-6 CASSRDRGQTDTQYF
- TRBJ2-7 TRBV4-1 CASSQDRGGLAGGYEQYF
- TRBJ1-5 TRBV7-8 CASGQGSNQPQHF
- TRBJ2-7 TRBV5-6 CASSRRQGTYEQYF
- TRBJ2-7 TRBV7-9 CASSADHEQYF